The present TCR beta chain was sequenced within a study of regulatory T cells in long-lasting Graves disease. Construction of the TCR beta libraries employed iRepertoire HTBI primers in conjunction with Arm-PCR of CDR3 regions. One entry per CDR3 protein, called by TCRdb with MiXCR from the multiplex PCR reads. The table includes over 400,000 distinct CDR3 sequences, approximately 15% detected once. Study-wide results and limits: Persistent Graves' patients had lower TCR diversity than newly diagnosed ones. Limited samples may have lowered accuracy.

This clonotype was recorded many times. The antigen remains undetermined. Trimming shortened V by 6 bases and J by 0 bases, and 15 bases separated the two germline ends. Per the germline V gene, CDR1 is SGHTA and CDR2 is FQGNSA. The CDR3 is made up of 15 amino acids. The time point denotes: newly diagnosed GD, antithyroid drugs for less than 3 months. RNA from PBMCs was the source of the TCR library. The sample was also linked to a second study, of T cells in Graves' hyperthyroidism and ophthalmopathy. That study adds: TCR CDR3 regions were first amplified by RT-PCR with HTBI primers.

The clonotype was recovered from a woman between 45 and 60 years old with Graves disease. Sequences were derived from peripheral blood mononuclear cells (PBMCs), sampled at new diagnosis, from a patient treated with antithyroid drugs. The chain recombines TRBV7-2 with TRBJ2-7; the D gene is possibly TRBD2 (5 bases). The CDR3 sequence is CASRLNLAHSYEQYF. As DNA, the CDR3 is TGTGCCAGCAGGTTAAATCTAGCCCACTCCTACGAGCAGTACTTC.